The sequence of this T cell receptor beta chain was determined in a study of T cells in Graves' hyperthyroidism and ophthalmopathy. Looked up from germline, CDR1 is SEHNR and CDR2 is FQNEAQ (reference sequence). This CDR3 is 14 amino acids long. V lost 5 bases and J lost 4, with 14 bases in between. TCR beta CDR3 sequences were amplified from RNA transcripts. A first-round RT-PCR of the TCR CDR3 used the HTBI primer set. TCRdb analysed the multiplex PCR reads with MiXCR anew, one entry per CDR3 protein. Among hundreds of thousands of distinct CDR3 sequences listed, 40% to 55% were seen once. Material for sequencing was peripheral blood or thyroid tissue (not recorded which). The chain uses TRBV7-9 and TRBJ2-5; D remains ambiguous. This clonotype was sampled from an adult man with Graves' disease, either hyperthyroidism or ophthalmopathy (not recorded which). CDR3 in amino acids: CASSPTLTGETQYF. As DNA, the CDR3 is TGTGCCAGCAGCCCTACCTTAACGGGAGAGACCCAGTACTTC.